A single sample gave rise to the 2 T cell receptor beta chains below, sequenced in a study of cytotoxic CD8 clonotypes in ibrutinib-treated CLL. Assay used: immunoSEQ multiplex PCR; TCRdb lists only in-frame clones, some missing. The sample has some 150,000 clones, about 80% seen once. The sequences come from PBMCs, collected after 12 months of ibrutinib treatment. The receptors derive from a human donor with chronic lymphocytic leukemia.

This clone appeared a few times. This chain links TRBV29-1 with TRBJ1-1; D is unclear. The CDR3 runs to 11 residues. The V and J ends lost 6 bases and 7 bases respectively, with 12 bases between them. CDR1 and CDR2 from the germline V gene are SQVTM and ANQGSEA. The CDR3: CSVEREVEAFF. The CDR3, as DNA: TGCAGCGTAGAGAGGGAGGTTGAAGCTTTCTTT.

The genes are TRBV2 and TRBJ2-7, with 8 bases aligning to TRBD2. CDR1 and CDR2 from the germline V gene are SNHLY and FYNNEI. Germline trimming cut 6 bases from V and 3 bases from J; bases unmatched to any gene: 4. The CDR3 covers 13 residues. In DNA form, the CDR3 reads TGTGCCAGCAGGACCGGGACTAGCTACGAGCAGTACTTC. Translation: CASRTGTSYEQYF.